Listed below are T cell receptor beta chains from one sample, sequenced in a study of T cell responses to AZD1222 COVID-19 vaccine. Generated by immunoSEQ multiplex PCR, the TCRdb table keeps only in-frame clones and is missing some. The sample records more than 85,000 clones, around 90% being singletons. The sample here was peripheral blood, taken 28 days after the second AZD1222 dose. These TCRs come from an adult who received the AZD1222 COVID-19 vaccine. CDR3s include the opening cysteine and the closing phenylalanine or tryptophan. A D gene is named only where the DNA matches it firmly. Expanded clones get a size class; other rows say once, few or many, or leave the size out.

J,V,D,size,length,DNA,CDR3
TRBJ1-1,TRBV30,.,.,12,TGTGCCTGGAGTGGGGGGGCGGCTAAAGCTTTCTTT,CAWSGGAAKAFF
TRBJ1-1,TRBV6-1,.,.,18,TGTGCCAGCAGTGGCTCCCTAGGGCAGGCCACTATGAACACTGAAGCTTTCTTT,CASSGSLGQATMNTEAFF
TRBJ2-3,TRBV23-1,.,.,16,TGCGCCAGCAGTCAGCCCGATGGGGGTAGCACAGATACGCAGTATTTT,CASSQPDGGSTDTQYF
TRBJ1-2,TRBV2,TRBD1,.,13,TGTGCCAGCAGGATAGACGGACAGGTTGGCTACACCTTC,CASRIDGQVGYTF
TRBJ1-5,TRBV11-2,.,.,15,TGTGCCAGCAGCTTAGATCTAGGGAACAATCAGCCCCAGCATTTT,CASSLDLGNNQPQHF
TRBJ1-2,TRBV7-2,TRBD1,.,14,TGTGCCAGCAGCCGTGGACAGGCCGGGAGAGGCTACACCTTC,CASSRGQAGRGYTF
TRBJ2-7,TRBV30,.,.,14,TGTGCCTGGAGTGTAGGCGGGACTGCCTACGAGCAGTACTTC,CAWSVGGTAYEQYF
TRBJ2-3,TRBV27,.,.,13,TGTGCCAGGGACACAACTGTCACAGATACGCAGTATTTT,CARDTTVTDTQYF
TRBJ2-7,TRBV11-3,.,.,14,TGTGCCAGCAGCTTACAAGGGATAATCTACGAGCAGTACTTC,CASSLQGIIYEQYF
TRBJ2-1,TRBV29-1,TRBD2,.,17,TGCAGCGCGGGACTAGCGGGAGGCCGGGCTGTGGTTAATGAGCAGTTCTTC,CSAGLAGGRAVVNEQFF
TRBJ1-6,TRBV6-5,.,.,14,TGTGCCAGCAGTTGGACGTCCAAGACGTCACCCCTCCACTTT,CASSWTSKTSPLHF
TRBJ1-6,TRBV19,TRBD1,once,16,TGTGCCAGTAGTTCACGGGGGGGGACAGGTAATTCACCCCTCCACTTT,CASSSRGGTGNSPLHF
TRBJ1-3,TRBV5-4,TRBD1,.,16,TGTGCCAGCAGCCTTTCGACAGGGGGCTCTGGAAACACCATATATTTT,CASSLSTGGSGNTIYF
TRBJ2-7,TRBV6-5,TRBD2,.,16,TGTGCCAGCAGTTACACGAGGCTAGCGGGAGGGGAAGAGCAGTACTTC,CASSYTRLAGGEEQYF
TRBJ1-5,TRBV6-5,TRBD1,.,14,TGTGCCAGCAGGGCAGGGGGCTCGAATCAGCCCCAGCATTTT,CASRAGGSNQPQHF
TRBJ2-5,TRBV5-1,.,.,15,TGCGCCAGCAGCTTGGGGTTACAGACGCAAGAGACCCAGTACTTC,CASSLGLQTQETQYF
TRBJ1-4,TRBV19,.,.,13,TGTGCCAGTAGCGGGACGGTCAATGAAAAACTGTTTTTT,CASSGTVNEKLFF
TRBJ1-1,TRBV5-6,.,.,13,TGTGCCAGCAGCTCACGGGGTCCCACTGAAGCTTTCTTT,CASSSRGPTEAFF
TRBJ2-1,TRBV7-9,TRBD2,.,16,TGTGCCAGCAGCTTTGGCGGATCTAGCGGAGTACGAGAGCAGTTCTTC,CASSFGGSSGVREQFF
TRBJ2-7,TRBV5-1,.,once,15,TGCGCCAGCAGCTTGGAAGCGGGTCCCTCCTACGAGCAGTACTTC,CASSLEAGPSYEQYF
TRBJ2-3,TRBV6-4,.,once,14,TGTGCCAGCAGTGCCGTCGGGAGCACAGATACGCAGTATTTT,CASSAVGSTDTQYF
TRBJ2-2,TRBV5-4,.,.,14,TGTGCCAGCAGCCATACTAGCAGGGCCGGGGAGCTGTTTTTT,CASSHTSRAGELFF
TRBJ1-5,TRBV3-1/TRBV3-2,.,.,16,TGTGCCAGCAGCCAAGACCCCGGACAGTTAGGTCAGCCCCAGCATTTT,CASSQDPGQLGQPQHF
TRBJ1-4,TRBV5-4,.,.,13,TGTGCCAGCAGCTTGTGGGGTGCGGAAAAACTGTTTTTT,CASSLWGAEKLFF
TRBJ2-3,TRBV5-1,.,.,16,TGCGCCAGCAGCTTGGGGCCTAGCGAGAGCACAGATACGCAGTATTTT,CASSLGPSESTDTQYF
TRBJ2-7,TRBV28,TRBD2,.,19,TGTGCCAGCAGTTTATGGGACAGCTCAGGACTAGCGGGAACCTACGAGCAGTACTTC,CASSLWDSSGLAGTYEQYF
TRBJ2-1,TRBV7-3,.,.,17,TGTGCCAGCAGCATCCAAGCCCCGGGGGCGGGGTACAATGAGCAGTTCTTC,CASSIQAPGAGYNEQFF
TRBJ1-2,TRBV5-1,TRBD1,.,13,TGCGCCAGCAGACCGACAGGGGACTTTGGCTACACCTTC,CASRPTGDFGYTF
TRBJ2-3,TRBV3-1/TRBV3-2,.,.,12,TGTGCCAGCAGCCAATCCACAGATACGCAGTATTTT,CASSQSTDTQYF
TRBJ2-7,TRBV7-8,TRBD2,.,16,TGTGCCAGCAGCTCCCTAGCGGGGGGCAATTTCTACGAGCAGTACTTC,CASSSLAGGNFYEQYF
TRBJ2-5,TRBV18,.,.,15,TGTGCCAGCTCACCCCTGGGGCAGCGCCAAGAGACCCAGTACTTC,CASSPLGQRQETQYF
TRBJ2-7,TRBV5-1,TRBD1,.,13,TGCGCCAGCAGTTTACAGGGGACCTACGAGCAGTACTTC,CASSLQGTYEQYF
TRBJ2-5,TRBV7-9,TRBD1,.,17,TGTGCCAGCAGCGGTAGGGGCCTTGACAGGGTAGAAGAGACCCAGTACTTC,CASSGRGLDRVEETQYF
TRBJ1-1,TRBV5-1,.,.,12,TGCGCCAGCAGCTTGGGGCAGGGTGAAGCTTTCTTT,CASSLGQGEAFF
TRBJ1-1,TRBV7-9,.,.,13,TGTGCCAGCAGCGTGACAGCGAACACTGAAGCTTTCTTT,CASSVTANTEAFF
TRBJ1-2,TRBV19,.,.,16,TGTGCCAGTAGTGATGTACAGGGTTTACCTAACTATGGCTACACCTTC,CASSDVQGLPNYGYTF
TRBJ1-1,TRBV19,.,once,11,TGTGCCAGTAGTATTACGCACGAAGCTTTCTTT,CASSITHEAFF
TRBJ1-1,TRBV9,.,.,15,TGTGCCAGCAGCGTAGCTCAGGGGATGAACACTGAAGCTTTCTTT,CASSVAQGMNTEAFF
TRBJ2-7,TRBV5-1,TRBD2,.,14,TGCGCCAGCAGCTCTTCGGGACTAGCGGTCGAGCAGTACTTC,CASSSSGLAVEQYF
TRBJ2-7,TRBV29-1,TRBD1,.,13,TGCAGCGGAGGGACAGGGACGGGAAACGAGCAGTACTTC,CSGGTGTGNEQYF
TRBJ2-3,TRBV5-1,TRBD2,.,17,TGCGCCAGCAGCTTGGTGTCTAGCGGGAGTTACACAGATACGCAGTATTTT,CASSLVSSGSYTDTQYF
TRBJ2-2,TRBV10-3,.,.,12,TGTGCCATCAGTGAGGCGACCGGGGAGCTGTTTTTT,CAISEATGELFF
TRBJ2-6,TRBV30,TRBD1,.,16,TGTGCCTGCCAGGGACAGGGGGCGCTTGGGGCCAACGTCCTGACTTTC,CACQGQGALGANVLTF
TRBJ2-2,TRBV28,.,.,16,TGTGCCAGCAGTTTGAACAGGTGGGGAGAGACCGGGGAGCTGTTTTTT,CASSLNRWGETGELFF
TRBJ1-3,TRBV6-5,TRBD1,.,15,TGTGCCAGCAGTAGAGACAGGGGATACGGAAACACCATATATTTT,CASSRDRGYGNTIYF
TRBJ2-5,TRBV5-1,.,.,13,TGCGCCAGCAGGATCAGGGGCCAAGAGACCCAGTACTTC,CASRIRGQETQYF
TRBJ2-3,TRBV5-4,TRBD2,.,16,TGTGCCAGCAGCGCCGGCAATAGCGGGGGTTCAGATACGCAGTATTTT,CASSAGNSGGSDTQYF
TRBJ1-6,TRBV4-2,.,.,15,TGTGCCAGCAGCCAAGAGCTTGTAAATAATTCACCCCTCCACTTT,CASSQELVNNSPLHF
TRBJ2-1,TRBV30,.,.,14,TGTGCCTGGAGCGGGGCTACGCTAAACAATGAGCAGTTCTTC,CAWSGATLNNEQFF
TRBJ1-1,TRBV29-1,.,.,13,TGCAGCGTCACCCGGGCCCTGAACACTGAAGCTTTCTTT,CSVTRALNTEAFF
TRBJ1-3,TRBV27,.,.,15,TGTGCCAGCAGGCCAGACAGAAACTCTGGAAACACCATATATTTT,CASRPDRNSGNTIYF
TRBJ1-6,TRBV6-5,.,.,11,TGTGCCAGCATGGGCAGGGGACCCCTCCACTTT,CASMGRGPLHF
TRBJ2-2,TRBV27,.,few,13,TGTGCCAGCAGTCCCGGGTGGACCGGGGAGCTGTTTTTT,CASSPGWTGELFF